The 13 T cell receptor beta chains in this list originate from one sample, sequenced in a study of cytomegalovirus exposure and HLA in healthy donors. 60 Vbeta and 13 Jbeta primers were used in PCR. Clones were read by immunoSEQ multiplex PCR, and TCRdb kept only the in-frame ones, dropping some. The sample has around 67,000 clones, roughly nine tenths seen once. Sequencing used PBMCs. The source of these receptors is a woman in her thirties in good health and CMV-seropositive.

This clone was seen only a few times. This rearrangement joins TRBV27 to TRBJ1-1, with a tentative D call TRBD1 (6 bases). The CDR3 extends over 12 amino acids. V dropped 6 bases and J dropped 5 bases, with 10 bases sitting between them. Looked up from germline, CDR1 is MNHEY and CDR2 is SMNVEV (reference sequence). CDR3 region: CASRGQLTEAFF. The DNA of the CDR3 is TGTGCCAGCAGAGGACAGCTAACTGAAGCTTTCTTT.

This clone was recorded once. V is TRBV5-1 and J is TRBJ2-1, with D perhaps TRBD2 (7 bases). Germline V lookup: CDR1 SGHRS, CDR2 YFSETQ. V was clipped by 4 bases and J by 7 bases, with 12 bases between them. The CDR3 runs to 13 residues. CDR3 region: CASSRGGRNEQFF. The DNA of the CDR3 is TGCGCCAGCAGCAGGGGGGGAAGGAATGAGCAGTTCTTC.

Details on this clone: Other DNA sequences in the sample encode the same CDR3. The V and J genes are TRBV30 and TRBJ1-5, with TRBD1 matching over 9 bases. CDR1 is GTSNPN and CDR2 is SVGIG in the germline V gene (reference sequence). This CDR3 is built from 14 residues. V lost 3 bases, J lost 6 bases, and 6 bases stayed unmatched. This chain's CDR3 is CAWSLGQGGQPQHF. The CDR3 coding sequence is TGTGCCTGGAGCCTGGGACAGGGCGGTCAGCCCCAGCATTTT.

Concerning this clone: Other nucleotide sequences in the sample specify the same CDR3. The rearrangement links TRBV27 to TRBJ2-7, with TRBD1 matching 7 bases. This CDR3 is 13 amino acids long. The germline V gene has CDR1 MNHEY and CDR2 SMNVEV (reference sequence). Trimming removed 6 bases from V and 2 bases from J; junction bases left unmatched: 4. DNA of the CDR3: TGTGCCAGCAGCCCGGGGACAGCCTACGAGCAGTACTTC. Protein: CASSPGTAYEQYF.

The chain employs TRBV6-1 and TRBJ1-5; TRBD1 aligns across 7 bases. CDR1 is MNHNS and CDR2 is SASEGT in the germline V gene. Unmatched junction bases numbered 7, after V lost 2 bases and J lost 6 bases. This CDR3 is built from 15 residues. The CDR3 is CASSEPGQLTQPQHF. The CDR3 bases are TGTGCCAGCAGTGAACCGGGACAGTTAACTCAGCCCCAGCATTTT.

The chain recombines TRBV9 with TRBJ2-1; 10 positions match TRBD1. Germline loops: CDR1 SGDLS, CDR2 YYNGEE. The ends lost 3 bases at V and 8 bases at J; junction bases unmatched: 11. The CDR3 totals 16 residues. The CDR3 DNA follows: TGTGCCAGCAGCGCGCGGGGGGACAGGGGAGGCGATGAGCAGTTCTTC. It codes for CASSARGDRGGDEQFF.

The V and J genes are TRBV27 and TRBJ2-7; 9 bases are a match to TRBD2. The CDR3 spans 14 residues. Per the germline V gene, CDR1 is MNHEY and CDR2 is SMNVEV (reference sequence). Trimming took 3 bases from V and 7 from J; bases not matched to a gene: 7. CDR3 sequence reads: CASSLGGRASEQYF. DNA of the CDR3: TGTGCCAGCAGTTTGGGCGGGAGGGCCAGTGAGCAGTACTTC.

This chain uses TRBV19 with TRBJ1-1; tentatively, D is TRBD1 (5 bases). The germline CDR1 and CDR2 sequences are LNHDA and SQIVND (reference sequence). The CDR3 runs 13 residues. V lost 6 bases to trimming and J lost 1 base, with 9 bases between them. The CDR3 DNA sequence: TGTGCCAGTAGCCGGGGGGGGAACACTGAAGCTTTCTTT. This translates into CASSRGGNTEAFF.

The rearrangement joins TRBV7-2 to TRBJ1-1; 8 bases agree with TRBD1. The V gene end was trimmed by 5 bases and the J gene end by 4 bases; junction bases not matched to a gene: 3. There are 13 residues in the CDR3. From germline, CDR1 is SGHTA and CDR2 FQGNSA. This CDR3 is CASSITGGTEAFF. CDR3 sequence (DNA): TGTGCCAGCAGCATCACAGGGGGCACTGAAGCTTTCTTT.

The V gene is TRBV6-5, the J gene TRBJ2-1; D might be TRBD2 (6 bases). Germline V gene lookup returns CDR1 MNHEY and CDR2 SVGAGI. V lost 2 bases and J lost 5, with 10 bases in between. The length of the CDR3 is 14 residues. The CDR3 sequence is CASSYGGSHNEQFF. The CDR3 DNA sequence: TGTGCCAGCAGTTACGGAGGGAGCCACAATGAGCAGTTCTTC.

This clone was recorded a few times. This chain uses TRBV5-4 with TRBJ2-3; tentatively, D is TRBD2 (5 bases). Looked up from germline, CDR1 is SGHNT and CDR2 is YYREEE (reference sequence). Trimming pared 1 base from V and 2 bases from J, leaving 8 bases between. This CDR3 has 14 residues. The CDR3 loop is CASSLSGNTDTQYF. In DNA, the CDR3 is TGTGCCAGCAGCTTGTCGGGGAACACAGATACGCAGTATTTT. The variable domain in full, completed from reference TRBV5-4 and TRBJ2-3, reads ETGVTQSPTHLIKTRGQQVTLRCSSQSGHNTVSWYQQALGQGPQFIFQYYREEENGRGNFPPRFSGLQFPNYSSELNVNALELDDSALYLCASSLSGNTDTQYFGPGTRLTVL.

This chain connects TRBV2 to TRBJ1-4; D perhaps matches TRBD1 (5 bases). Trimming pared 0 bases from V and 8 bases from J, leaving 34 bases between. CDR1 is SNHLY, CDR2 FYNNEI, per germline. The CDR3 is made up of 22 amino acids. The CDR3 region is CASSEAHSGGLPDREAGEKLFF. The DNA of the CDR3 is TGTGCCAGCAGTGAAGCCCACTCGGGGGGACTCCCCGACCGGGAGGCAGGCGAAAAACTGTTTTTT.

This chain links TRBV5-1 with TRBJ2-1; no reliable D call. Germline CDR1 and CDR2: SGHRS and YFSETQ. The CDR3 has 17 residues. Trimming stripped 0 bases from V and 0 bases from J, with 13 bases between. CDR3 DNA: TGCGCCAGCAGCTTGGGCGCGGCTCCGAGCTCCTACAATGAGCAGTTCTTC. It translates to CASSLGAAPSSYNEQFF.